This entry lists 11 T cell receptor beta chains sequenced from one sample in a study of T cell responses to AZD1222 COVID-19 vaccine. The repertoire was sequenced with immunoSEQ multiplex PCR; TCRdb's copy has only in-frame clones and lacks some. Of about 66,000 clones listed, roughly 80% were seen once; the top ten hold under 4.5%. The starting material was peripheral blood, obtained 28 days after the second AZD1222 dose. Every receptor here comes from an adult who received the AZD1222 COVID-19 vaccine.

The V call is TRBV30, the J call TRBJ1-5; a possible D gene is TRBD1 (5 bases). CDR3 length equals 13 residues. Germline-derived CDR1 and CDR2 are GTSNPN and SVGIG (reference sequence). V shed 3 bases and J shed 7 bases, with 13 bases lying between them. In nucleotides, the CDR3 is TGTGCCTGGAGCTCCAGTGGGGGACAGCCCCAGCATTTT. Protein product: CAWSSSGGQPQHF.

The V gene is TRBV7-6, the J gene TRBJ2-3; 7 bases are shared with TRBD1. CDR3 size: 17 residues. Germline CDR1 is SGHVS and CDR2 is FNYEAQ. The J segment lost 0 bases and the V segment lost 4 bases, leaving 10 bases of the junction unmatched. CDR3 DNA: TGTGCCAGCAGCTCGCTAGGGACAGCTTCTAGCACAGATACGCAGTATTTT. This gives the protein CASSSLGTASSTDTQYF.

This clone was seen just once. This chain uses TRBV11-3 with TRBJ2-3; a weak D match, TRBD2 (5 bases). This CDR3 has 15 amino acids. CDR1 SGHNT and CDR2 YENEEA come from the germline V gene. The V end lost 5 bases, the J end lost 2 bases, and 14 bases lay between the germline ends. The CDR3 DNA is TGTGCCAGCAGCCCGCGAAGCGGAATCACAGATACGCAGTATTTT. Residues: CASSPRSGITDTQYF.

This clone came up once. The gene calls are TRBV19 and TRBJ2-1; TRBD2 aligns across 8 bases. Germline lookup yields CDR1 LNHDA and CDR2 SQIVND (reference sequence). The CDR3 loop spans 16 amino acids. Trimming at V came to 7 bases and at J to 8 bases, leaving 16 bases not matched to a gene. The CDR3 spells CASTTFGTSGSHEQFF. In DNA form, the CDR3 reads TGTGCCAGTACTACCTTCGGGACTAGTGGCTCCCATGAGCAGTTCTTC.

The chain uses TRBV7-9 and TRBJ2-1, with 12 bases aligning to TRBD2. The CDR3 covers 15 residues. The V gene's germline CDR1 is SEHNR and CDR2 FQNEAQ (reference sequence). The V segment lost 5 bases and the J segment 4 bases; nucleotides outside the gene matches: 3. The CDR3 region has the DNA TGTGCCAGCAGCACCGGGACTAGCGGGTACAATGAGCAGTTCTTC. This sequence encodes CASSTGTSGYNEQFF.

V gene TRBV5-1 combines with J gene TRBJ2-3, with no clear D. The V end lost 0 bases, the J end lost 0 bases, and 11 bases lay between the germline ends. CDR1 is SGHRS, CDR2 YFSETQ, per germline. The CDR3 loop spans 16 amino acids. In DNA, the CDR3 is TGCGCCAGCAGCTTGGACGGATCTAGTAGCACAGATACGCAGTATTTT. Its protein product is CASSLDGSSSTDTQYF.

This chain uses TRBV28 with TRBJ1-6, with D possibly TRBD1 on 5 matching bases. Trimming took off 1 base at V and 8 bases at J, with 12 bases between the two ends. This CDR3 is 15 amino acids long. Germline CDR1 reads MDHEN; CDR2 reads SYDVKM. CDR3 amino acids: CASSLYVQGHSPLHF. Written as DNA, the CDR3 is TGTGCCAGCAGTTTATACGTCCAGGGTCATTCACCCCTCCACTTT.

V is TRBV25-1 and J is TRBJ2-7, with D possibly TRBD2 on 6 matching bases. Per germline, CDR1 MGHDK and CDR2 SYGVNS. The CDR3 length is 15 residues. V was shortened by 4 bases and J by 2 bases, with 15 bases between the two germline ends. DNA for the CDR3: TGTGCCAGCAGTGGGGGTATGGGAGGACCCTACGAGCAGTACTTC. Protein sequence: CASSGGMGGPYEQYF.

The V call is TRBV21-1, the J call TRBJ1-5. TRBV21-1 represents a pseudogene. The CDR3 is 15 amino acids. CDR3 sequence: CASSLEGGWDQPQHF. CDR3 coding DNA: TGTGCCAGCAGCCTGGAGGGAGGATGGGATCAGCCCCAGCATTTT.

The rearrangement uses TRBV6-1 and TRBJ2-5; TRBD1 is a possible D gene (6 bases). Germline V gene sequence: CDR1 MNHNS, CDR2 SASEGT. CDR3 length equals 15 residues. The V end was cut by 0 bases, the J end by 5 bases, with 13 bases between. Here the CDR3 reads CASSEATGPGETQYF. The CDR3, as DNA: TGTGCCAGCAGTGAAGCTACAGGGCCGGGGGAGACCCAGTACTTC.

The V and J genes are TRBV11-3 and TRBJ1-5; 7 bases match TRBD1. This CDR3 spans 18 amino acids. CDR1 is SGHNT and CDR2 is YENEEA in the germline V gene. V dropped 3 bases and J dropped 0; count of bases not matched to a gene: 11. The CDR3 DNA sequence: TGTGCCAGCAGCTTTAGCCGGGACAGCAAGTATAGCAATCAGCCCCAGCATTTT. Amino acid sequence: CASSFSRDSKYSNQPQHF.